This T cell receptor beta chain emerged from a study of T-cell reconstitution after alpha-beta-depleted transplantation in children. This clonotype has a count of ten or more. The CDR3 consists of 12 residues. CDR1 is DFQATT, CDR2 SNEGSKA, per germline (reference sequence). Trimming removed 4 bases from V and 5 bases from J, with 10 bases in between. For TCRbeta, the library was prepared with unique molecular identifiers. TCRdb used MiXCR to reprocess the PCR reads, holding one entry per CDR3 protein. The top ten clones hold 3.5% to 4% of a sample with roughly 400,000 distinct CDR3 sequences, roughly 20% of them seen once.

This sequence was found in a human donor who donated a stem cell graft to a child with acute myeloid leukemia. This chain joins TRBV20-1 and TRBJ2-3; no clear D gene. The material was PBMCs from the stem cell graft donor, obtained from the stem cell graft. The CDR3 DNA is TGCAGTGCTATATACGCAGGAGATACGCAGTATTTT. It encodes CSAIYAGDTQYF.